This T cell receptor (beta chain) was captured in a study of T cells after posttransplantation cyclophosphamide. This clone was picked up a small number of times. The identical CDR3 is also encoded by other nucleotide sequences in the sample. Unmatched junction bases numbered 12, after V lost 7 bases and J lost 2 bases. CDR3 length: 15 residues. Germline CDR1 and CDR2: SGDLS and YYNGEE. Busulfan-fludarabine conditioning, marrow transplant, and cyclophosphamide on days +3 and +4 were administered. Profiled with immunoSEQ multiplex PCR; TCRdb holds only in-frame clones, not every one. The sample holds about 3,800 clones, 69% seen once.

V is TRBV9 and J is TRBJ2-7, with TRBD1 matching over 7 bases. The TCR was taken from a female patient aged 35 to 55 who received an allogeneic stem cell transplant from a related donor, was CMV-positive, and had no GVHD. Part of the T cell pool may stem from the graft donor. The source material was CD8+ T cells sorted from PBMCs, sampled around 1,100 days after allogeneic stem cell transplant with posttransplant cyclophosphamide. CDR3 DNA sequence: TGTGCCAGCTGTATCAAACAGGGGACGGCCTACGAGCAGTACTTC. Translation gives CASCIKQGTAYEQYF. The variable domain in full, completed from reference TRBV9 and TRBJ2-7, reads DSGVTQTPKHLITATGQRVTLRCSPRSGDLSVYWYQQSLDQGLQFLIQYYNGEERAKGNILERFSAQQFPDLHSELNLSSLELGDSALYFCASCIKQGTAYEQYFGPGTRLTVT.